A selection of T cell receptor beta chains follows, all from one sample in a study of blood T cell repertoires in COVID-19. The data were produced by immunoSEQ multiplex PCR, yet TCRdb's version contains in-frame clones alone and is incomplete. The table lists 75,000 to 95,000 clones, around 72% of them singletons, with under 5% in the top ten. The sample taken for sequencing was peripheral blood. Every receptor here comes from a man in his 70s with COVID-19, enrolled during active disease. Both conserved end residues are part of each CDR3. Fields, in order: J gene, clone size, V gene, D gene, CDR3 protein, CDR3 DNA. A D gene is named only where the DNA matches it firmly. Clone size is stated in some rows and not others, as once, few, many or a class when expanded.

J gene: TRBJ2-6
clone size: NA
V gene: TRBV7-3
D gene: TRBD2
CDR3 protein: CASSKTSSGSSGANVLTF
CDR3 DNA: TGTGCCAGCAGCAAAACCTCTAGCGGCAGCTCTGGGGCCAACGTCCTGACTTTC

J gene: TRBJ2-1
clone size: NA
V gene: TRBV9
D gene: NA
CDR3 protein: CASSPNMGAQGGEQFF
CDR3 DNA: TGTGCCAGCAGCCCTAACATGGGGGCACAGGGTGGTGAGCAGTTCTTC

J gene: TRBJ1-1
clone size: once
V gene: TRBV6-2/TRBV6-3
D gene: NA
CDR3 protein: CASSYHPTQAFF
CDR3 DNA: TGTGCCAGCAGTTACCACCCGACACAAGCTTTCTTT

J gene: TRBJ1-6
clone size: NA
V gene: TRBV3-1/TRBV3-2
D gene: NA
CDR3 protein: CASSPSNSPLHF
CDR3 DNA: TGTGCCAGCAGCCCATCCAATTCACCCCTCCACTTT

J gene: TRBJ2-7
clone size: NA
V gene: TRBV27
D gene: TRBD2
CDR3 protein: CASSFKGRGEIYEQYF
CDR3 DNA: TGTGCCAGCAGTTTCAAGGGGCGGGGGGAAATCTACGAGCAGTACTTC

J gene: TRBJ2-7
clone size: NA
V gene: TRBV27
D gene: TRBD2
CDR3 protein: CASNRKGGYEQYF
CDR3 DNA: TGTGCCAGCAACCGAAAGGGAGGGTACGAGCAGTACTTC

J gene: TRBJ2-6
clone size: NA
V gene: TRBV7-9
D gene: TRBD1
CDR3 protein: CASSFGQGFFSGANVLTF
CDR3 DNA: TGTGCCAGCAGCTTCGGACAGGGTTTCTTCTCTGGGGCCAACGTCCTGACTTTC

J gene: TRBJ1-6
clone size: NA
V gene: TRBV3-1/TRBV3-2
D gene: TRBD1
CDR3 protein: CASSPGTAGGKSYNSPLHF
CDR3 DNA: TGTGCCAGCAGTCCGGGGACGGCAGGGGGCAAGTCCTATAATTCACCCCTCCACTTT

J gene: TRBJ2-5
clone size: NA
V gene: TRBV7-9
D gene: TRBD2
CDR3 protein: CASSFPQSGRAAETQYF
CDR3 DNA: TGTGCCAGCAGCTTTCCACAGAGCGGGAGGGCCGCGGAGACCCAGTACTTC

J gene: TRBJ1-6
clone size: NA
V gene: TRBV7-2
D gene: TRBD1
CDR3 protein: CASSLVQGENSPLHF
CDR3 DNA: TGTGCCAGCAGCTTAGTACAGGGGGAAAATTCACCCCTCCACTTT

J gene: TRBJ2-5
clone size: NA
V gene: TRBV5-1
D gene: NA
CDR3 protein: CASSLAAGRAETQYF
CDR3 DNA: TGCGCCAGCAGCTTGGCCGCGGGGCGCGCCGAGACCCAGTACTTC

J gene: TRBJ2-5
clone size: NA
V gene: TRBV15
D gene: NA
CDR3 protein: CATSRSGRGIETQYF
CDR3 DNA: TGTGCCACCAGCAGATCCGGCAGGGGAATAGAGACCCAGTACTTC

J gene: TRBJ2-7
clone size: once
V gene: TRBV6-5
D gene: TRBD1
CDR3 protein: CASRIPGTEYEQYF
CDR3 DNA: TGTGCCAGCAGAATACCCGGGACAGAATACGAGCAGTACTTC

J gene: TRBJ2-5
clone size: NA
V gene: TRBV5-1
D gene: NA
CDR3 protein: CASSFAGSETQYF
CDR3 DNA: TGCGCCAGCAGCTTCGCGGGGTCAGAGACCCAGTACTTC

J gene: TRBJ2-1
clone size: NA
V gene: TRBV4-3
D gene: NA
CDR3 protein: CASSQLPGLNWEQFF
CDR3 DNA: TGCGCCAGCAGCCAGTTACCGGGTCTCAATTGGGAGCAGTTCTTC

J gene: TRBJ1-5
clone size: NA
V gene: TRBV13
D gene: NA
CDR3 protein: CASSLQKNQPQHF
CDR3 DNA: TGTGCCAGCAGCCTTCAGAAGAATCAGCCCCAGCATTTT

J gene: TRBJ2-3
clone size: NA
V gene: TRBV4-1
D gene: TRBD2
CDR3 protein: CASSPKGLSGTGDTQYF
CDR3 DNA: TGCGCCAGCAGCCCAAAGGGGCTTAGCGGGACCGGGGATACGCAGTATTTT

J gene: TRBJ2-4
clone size: NA
V gene: TRBV27
D gene: NA
CDR3 protein: CASSLTPPGGVAKNIQYF
CDR3 DNA: TGTGCCAGCAGTTTAACCCCCCCAGGAGGGGTAGCCAAAAACATTCAGTACTTC

J gene: TRBJ1-2
clone size: few
V gene: TRBV6-5
D gene: NA
CDR3 protein: CASRLRRTEGYTF
CDR3 DNA: TGTGCCAGCAGACTCCGGCGGACGGAGGGGTACACCTTC

J gene: TRBJ2-2
clone size: NA
V gene: TRBV11-3
D gene: TRBD1
CDR3 protein: CASSQGQGAGELFF
CDR3 DNA: TGTGCCAGCAGCCAGGGACAGGGAGCCGGGGAGCTGTTTTTT

J gene: TRBJ2-7
clone size: NA
V gene: TRBV2
D gene: NA
CDR3 protein: CASTVGPFLGEQYF
CDR3 DNA: TGTGCCAGCACCGTTGGGCCATTCCTGGGCGAGCAGTACTTC

J gene: TRBJ1-1
clone size: NA
V gene: TRBV5-1
D gene: NA
CDR3 protein: CASTLASAGADTEAFF
CDR3 DNA: TGCGCCAGCACCTTAGCGTCTGCGGGGGCCGACACTGAAGCTTTCTTT

J gene: TRBJ2-7
clone size: NA
V gene: TRBV7-2
D gene: TRBD2
CDR3 protein: CASSHGYSGDYEQYF
CDR3 DNA: TGTGCCAGCAGCCACGGGTATAGCGGGGATTACGAGCAGTACTTC

J gene: TRBJ2-2
clone size: few
V gene: TRBV9
D gene: NA
CDR3 protein: CASSVVSVANTGELFF
CDR3 DNA: TGTGCCAGCAGCGTAGTCAGCGTCGCGAACACCGGGGAGCTGTTTTTT

J gene: TRBJ1-2
clone size: once
V gene: TRBV4-1
D gene: TRBD1
CDR3 protein: CASSRDRDANYGYTF
CDR3 DNA: TGCGCCAGCAGCCGGGACAGGGACGCTAACTATGGCTACACCTTC

J gene: TRBJ2-3
clone size: NA
V gene: TRBV28
D gene: NA
CDR3 protein: CASSQGPRGRGDTQYF
CDR3 DNA: TGTGCCAGCAGTCAAGGGCCAAGGGGGCGGGGAGATACGCAGTATTTT

J gene: TRBJ2-7
clone size: few
V gene: TRBV3-1/TRBV3-2
D gene: NA
CDR3 protein: CASSRHSGRSYEQYF
CDR3 DNA: TGTGCCAGCAGCCGCCACAGTGGTAGGTCCTACGAGCAGTACTTC

J gene: TRBJ2-7
clone size: NA
V gene: TRBV28
D gene: TRBD2
CDR3 protein: CASSPWTSGTYEQYF
CDR3 DNA: TGTGCCAGCAGTCCCTGGACTAGCGGTACCTACGAGCAGTACTTC

J gene: TRBJ2-7
clone size: NA
V gene: TRBV9
D gene: TRBD1
CDR3 protein: CASSMGQHHYEQYF
CDR3 DNA: TGTGCCAGCAGCATGGGACAGCACCATTACGAGCAGTACTTC

J gene: TRBJ2-3
clone size: NA
V gene: TRBV7-3
D gene: NA
CDR3 protein: CASSPLGGASDTQYF
CDR3 DNA: TGTGCCAGCAGCCCCCTGGGCGGGGCCTCAGATACGCAGTATTTT

J gene: TRBJ1-1
clone size: NA
V gene: TRBV4-1
D gene: NA
CDR3 protein: CASSQVPGVNTEAFF
CDR3 DNA: TGCGCCAGCAGCCAAGTACCGGGGGTGAACACTGAAGCTTTCTTT

J gene: TRBJ2-5
clone size: once
V gene: TRBV5-1
D gene: TRBD2
CDR3 protein: CASSATSVGETQYF
CDR3 DNA: TGCGCCAGCAGCGCGACTAGCGTGGGAGAGACCCAGTACTTC

J gene: TRBJ2-7
clone size: NA
V gene: TRBV28
D gene: NA
CDR3 protein: CASNALQGSYEQYF
CDR3 DNA: TGTGCCAGCAACGCCCTTCAGGGCTCCTACGAGCAGTACTTC

J gene: TRBJ2-2
clone size: NA
V gene: TRBV4-3
D gene: TRBD2
CDR3 protein: CASSQGAGGHTGELFF
CDR3 DNA: TGCGCCAGCAGCCAAGGGGCGGGAGGGCACACCGGGGAGCTGTTTTTT

J gene: TRBJ1-4
clone size: NA
V gene: TRBV28
D gene: NA
CDR3 protein: CASVSNEKLFF
CDR3 DNA: TGTGCCAGTGTCTCTAATGAAAAACTGTTTTTT

J gene: TRBJ2-1
clone size: NA
V gene: TRBV19
D gene: NA
CDR3 protein: CASSIDYFYNEQFF
CDR3 DNA: TGTGCCAGTAGTATAGACTACTTTTACAATGAGCAGTTCTTC

J gene: TRBJ2-1
clone size: NA
V gene: TRBV6-5
D gene: NA
CDR3 protein: CASSWTPSKYNEQFF
CDR3 DNA: TGTGCCAGCAGTTGGACTCCCTCCAAATACAATGAGCAGTTCTTC